These T cell receptor beta chains were read from a single sample in a study of beta chain features in type 1 diabetes. Profiling relied on immunoSEQ multiplex PCR, and the TCRdb table lists in-frame clones only, not all of them. The sample contains approximately 110,000 clones, almost 40% of which appear only once. Sequencing was performed on stem cell memory CD4+ T cells from blood. These receptors all stem from a woman under 30 in good health. Each CDR3 is given with its conserved first and last residue. A D gene is named only where the DNA matches it firmly.

v_call | d_call | cdr3_aa
TRBV19 | TRBD2 | CASSREGAGRNYEQYF
TRBV4-1 | . | CASSQSPDGAQYF
TRBV9 | TRBD2 | CASSATSGAYNEQFF
TRBV11-3 | . | CASSSRNEQFF
TRBV10-1 | . | CASSAQGPVGLFF
TRBV2 | TRBD2 | CASSQSGGPTDTQYF
TRBV27 | . | CASSPTGSNYEQYF
TRBV2 | TRBD2 | CASSSPGTSGSTEQFF
TRBV18 | TRBD1 | CASSPFDRADMNTEAFF
TRBV27 | TRBD2 | CASGLAGRNEQYF
TRBV28 | . | CASSPTGQFF
TRBV7-9 | TRBD2 | CASSWDSSGRFLEQYF
TRBV6-5 | . | CASSFIRGGSAEAFF
TRBV10-3 | . | CAISAGGDSNQPQHF
TRBV7-3 | . | CASSPSRGGQANEQFF
TRBV19 | . | CASSRYQEQFF
TRBV6-5 | TRBD1 | CASSPGQGNYGYTF
TRBV7-2 | . | CASSSPLARNPYEQYF
TRBV4-1 | TRBD2 | CASSQDRIAGTRGEQYF
TRBV30 | . | CACGLLGEETQYF
TRBV16 | . | CASSRITGSSYNEQFF
TRBV28 | TRBD1 | CASRGTVSYEQYF
TRBV7-9 | TRBD2 | CASSLRLAGGVYEQYF
TRBV5-4 | . | CASSSTVVANYGYTF
TRBV7-3 | . | CASSLLRSGANVLTF
TRBV29-1 | . | CSVEDRSLEKLFF
TRBV27 | . | CASSPPVLSSYNEQFF
TRBV29-1 | TRBD1 | CSVVGGGALWDYGYTF
TRBV10-3 | TRBD2 | CAISHGTSGNNEQFF
TRBV7-7 | . | CASSLLKGTDTQYF
TRBV19 | . | CASSGGLYYEQYF
TRBV6-5 | TRBD2 | CASSSPGLADYEQYF
TRBV28 | . | CASSFLSRRVGYTF
TRBV20-1 | . | CSALSYGYTF
TRBV7-2 | TRBD2 | CASSSHSGSYNEQFF
TRBV28 | . | CASSFRRHKGDEQFF
TRBV14 | . | CASSLLAGLNYGYTF
TRBV30 | TRBD2 | CAWSEWTSGYEQYF
TRBV10-3 | TRBD1 | CAISERQGRNYGYTF
TRBV7-6 | . | CASSKYPTGFSYEQYF
TRBV18 | TRBD1 | CASSPFTGQLKETQYF
TRBV18 | . | CASSPPGETQYF
TRBV2 | TRBD1 | CASTSTGNLLPSFYEQYF
TRBV28 | TRBD2 | CASTTRGRDYEQYF
TRBV18 | . | CASSPQGMVNIQYF
TRBV18 | TRBD1 | CASSAGTAIEQYF
TRBV19 | . | CATGRGIAGANVLTF
TRBV30 | TRBD1 | CAWSAGQGYGYTF